This T cell receptor (beta chain) was sequenced in a study of blood T cell repertoires in COVID-19. Study as a whole: COVID-19 samples, acute and convalescent, were from the United States, Italy and Spain.

Original processing notes: Estimated nucleated cell counts came from reference gene primer amplification. TCRdb's copy holds only in-frame clones and misses some; the assay was immunoSEQ multiplex PCR. V and J calls and clone size are copied from that table; D and trimming were computed from the DNA. The table lists 250,000 to 350,000 clones, 85% to 90% of them singletons. Material for sequencing was peripheral blood. This TCR was recovered from a man aged 30 to 45 with acute or convalescent COVID-19.

CDR3 residues: CASKRQSSAENEQFF. The DNA of the CDR3 is TGTGCCAGCAAACGACAGTCCTCCGCCGAAAATGAGCAGTTCTTC. V usage is TRBV6-5 and J usage is TRBJ2-1; D is perhaps TRBD1 (5 bases). V was pared by 7 bases and J by 7 bases, with 20 bases between. The CDR3 consists of 15 residues. From germline, CDR1 is MNHEY and CDR2 SVGAGI.